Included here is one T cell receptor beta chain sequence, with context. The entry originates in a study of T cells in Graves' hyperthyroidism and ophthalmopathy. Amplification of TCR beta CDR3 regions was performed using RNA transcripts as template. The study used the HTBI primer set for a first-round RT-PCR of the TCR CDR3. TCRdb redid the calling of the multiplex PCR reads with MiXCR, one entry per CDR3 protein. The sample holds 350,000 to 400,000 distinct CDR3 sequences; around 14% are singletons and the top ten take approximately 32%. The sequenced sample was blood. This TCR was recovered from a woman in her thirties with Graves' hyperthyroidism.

Written as DNA, the CDR3 is TGCAGCGTGTCCGGGACAGGGATCTCCTACAATGAGCAGTTCTTC. Translation gives CSVSGTGISYNEQFF. The gene calls are TRBV29-1 and TRBJ2-1; TRBD1 matches 9 bases. V was pared by 6 bases and J by 0 bases, with 6 bases of the junction left unmatched. The CDR3 is made up of 15 amino acids. The germline gives CDR1 SQVTM, CDR2 ANQGSEA.